These 25 T cell receptor beta chains were sequenced from one sample in a study of blood T cell repertoires in COVID-19. TCRdb's table, derived via immunoSEQ multiplex PCR, lists solely in-frame clones and lacks some. The sample carries tens of thousands of clones, approximately 90% recorded once. Sequences were obtained from peripheral blood. These receptor sequences come from a woman between 35 and 50 years old with active COVID-19.

The chain has TRBV2 and TRBJ1-6; D remains ambiguous. Trimming removed 0 bases at V and 0 bases at J, with 12 bases between. The CDR3 loop spans 18 amino acids. Germline V gives CDR1 SNHLY, CDR2 FYNNEI. In nucleotides, the CDR3 is TGTGCCAGCAGTGAAGCGAGACGGCCGGGCTCCTATAATTCACCCCTCCACTTT. This encodes CASSEARRPGSYNSPLHF.

The chain recombines TRBV25-1 with TRBJ2-3, with a possible D match to TRBD2 (7 bases). The CDR3 totals 16 residues. Germline-derived CDR1 and CDR2 are MGHDK and SYGVNS. Trimming removed 1 base from V and 3 bases from J, with 14 bases in between. The CDR3 sequence is CASSESGGRRTDTQYF. The CDR3 nucleotides are TGTGCCAGCAGTGAATCGGGGGGCCGTCGTACAGATACGCAGTATTTT.

This sequence joins TRBV2 and TRBJ1-6, with 8 bases fitting TRBD1. The CDR3 consists of 15 residues. J lost 9 bases, V lost 6 bases, and 10 bases had no gene match. Looked up from germline, CDR1 is SNHLY and CDR2 is FYNNEI. The CDR3 DNA reads as TGTGCCAGCAGACCCAGGACAGGGACGAGTTCACCCCTCCACTTT. Translating gives CASRPRTGTSSPLHF.

The rearrangement uses TRBV7-6 and TRBJ2-3; TRBD2 matches 8 bases. Per the germline V gene, CDR1 is SGHVS and CDR2 is FNYEAQ. Trimming cost V 2 bases and J 2 bases; bases outside gene matches: 6. The CDR3 is 16 amino acids. The chain's CDR3 is CASSLLGTRDTDTQYF. CDR3 coding DNA: TGTGCCAGCAGCTTATTGGGGACTAGAGACACAGATACGCAGTATTTT.

The chain recombines TRBV5-1 with TRBJ2-1, with 7 nucleotides matching TRBD1. Germline V gene data show CDR1 as SGHRS and CDR2 as YFSETQ. There are 15 residues in the CDR3. The trim removed 4 bases at V and 5 bases at J, leaving 9 bases unmatched. CDR3 loop: CASSHEGQTNNEQFF. In DNA form, the CDR3 reads TGCGCCAGCAGCCACGAGGGACAGACAAACAATGAGCAGTTCTTC.

This clone was recorded once. The chain carries TRBV5-8 and TRBJ1-5, with 7 bases lining up with TRBD1. Germline lookup yields CDR1 SGHTS and CDR2 YDEGEE. This CDR3 is built from 17 residues. The V gene end was trimmed by 3 bases and the J gene end by 0 bases; junction bases not matched to a gene: 9. The CDR3 DNA sequence: TGTGCCAGCAGCTACCGACACAGGGGAAATAGCAATCAGCCCCAGCATTTT. It translates to CASSYRHRGNSNQPQHF.

The V call is TRBV11-3, the J call TRBJ1-4; D is undetermined. The germline V and J ends were trimmed by 9 bases and 7 bases, with 24 bases remaining between them. Germline CDR1 SGHNT, CDR2 YENEEA. The CDR3 covers 16 residues. CDR3 loop: CASYYSYKDEIEKLFF. CDR3 coding DNA: TGTGCCAGTTACTACTCATATAAAGACGAAATTGAAAAACTGTTTTTT. Variable domain in full (rest from reference TRBV11-3 and TRBJ1-4): EAGVVQSPRYKIIEKKQPVAFWCNPISGHNTLYWYLQNLGQGPELLIRYENEEAVDDSQLPKDRFSAERLKGVDSTLKIQPAELGDSAVYLCASYYSYKDEIEKLFFGSGTQLSVL.

This rearrangement joins TRBV20-1 to TRBJ1-5; 7 bases agree with TRBD1. This CDR3 region has 14 residues. The germline V gene has CDR1 DFQATT and CDR2 SNEGSKA (reference sequence). Unmatched junction bases numbered 6, after V lost 3 bases and J lost 4 bases. The CDR3 DNA reads as TGCAGTGCTAGTATTGGGACAGATAATCAGCCCCAGCATTTT. Translation gives CSASIGTDNQPQHF.

The genes are TRBV12-5 and TRBJ2-1; unclear D gene. Looked up from germline, CDR1 is LGHNT and CDR2 is FRNRAP. CDR3 size: 13 residues. Trimming pared 4 bases from V and 7 bases from J, leaving 11 bases between. The CDR3 DNA sequence: TGTGCTAGTGGTTACTCCCTTATGAATGAGCAGTTCTTC. Protein product: CASGYSLMNEQFF.

This clone was observed a single time. The chain combines TRBV27 with TRBJ2-2; 8 bases are a match to TRBD1. The junction had 8 bases not matched to a gene; V was cut back by 10 bases and J by 1 base. CDR3 length: 15 amino acids. Germline values: CDR1 MNHEY, CDR2 SMNVEV (reference sequence). In DNA form, the CDR3 reads TGTGCCACCAGGGTGGGACAGGTGAACACCGGGGAGCTGTTTTTT. Translating it yields CATRVGQVNTGELFF.

The chain carries TRBV18 and TRBJ2-7, with D tentatively TRBD1 (6 bases). The ends were cut back, 1 base at V and 2 bases at J, with 12 bases in the middle. Germline V gene sequence: CDR1 KGHSH, CDR2 LQKENI. The CDR3 contains 15 residues. CDR3 sequence reads: CASSPQGVQTYEQYF. The CDR3 coding sequence is TGTGCCAGCTCACCACAGGGGGTCCAGACCTACGAGCAGTACTTC. Supplemented by reference TRBV18 and TRBJ2-7, the full variable domain reads NAGVMQNPRHLVRRRGQEARLRCSPMKGHSHVYWYRQLPEEGLKFMVYLQKENIIDESGMPKERFSAEFPKEGPSILRIQQVVRGDSAAYFCASSPQGVQTYEQYFGPGTRLTVT.

As regards this clone: Other DNA sequences in the same sample also yield this CDR3. This sequence joins TRBV12-3 or TRBV12-4 and TRBJ1-5; 7 bases map to TRBD1. The CDR3 runs to 13 residues. V lost 5 bases and J lost 5; bases outside the gene matches: 3. CDR3 nucleotides: TGTGCCAGCAGTCTTGACAGGGATCAGCCCCAGCATTTT. This gives the protein CASSLDRDQPQHF.

As to this clone: The same CDR3 arises from other DNA sequences in this sample as well. V and J are TRBV11-2 and TRBJ2-7; D remains unclear. V was pared by 1 base and J by 3 bases, with 4 bases between. CDR3 size: 12 residues. From germline, CDR1 is SGHAT and CDR2 FQNNGV. This CDR3 reads CASSLGSYEQYF. DNA of the CDR3: TGTGCCAGCAGCTTAGGCAGCTACGAGCAGTACTTC.

The chain joins TRBV6-2 or TRBV6-3 to TRBJ1-2, with D maybe TRBD1 (5 bases). Germline V CDR1 and CDR2: MNHEY, SVGEGT. The CDR3 is made up of 14 amino acids. Trimming took off 2 bases at V and 4 bases at J, with 11 bases between the two ends. The CDR3: CASSYRAGRYGYTF. The DNA for the CDR3 is TGTGCCAGCAGTTACAGAGCAGGGCGCTATGGCTACACCTTC.

The chain has TRBV11-3 and TRBJ1-1; D unresolved. This CDR3 has 11 amino acids. With 1 base removed from V and 9 bases from J, the gap between germline ends came to 6 bases. From germline, CDR1 is SGHNT and CDR2 YENEEA. CDR3 region: CASSLGAKAFF. The CDR3 coding sequence is TGTGCCAGCAGCTTAGGAGCTAAAGCTTTCTTT.

The chain combines TRBV7-2 with TRBJ1-1, with D possibly matching TRBD1 (5 bases). The V end lost 1 base, the J end lost 10 bases, and 16 bases lay between the germline ends. Per the germline V gene, CDR1 is SGHTA and CDR2 is FQGNSA. This CDR3 has 14 amino acids. The CDR3 loop reads CASSLDGGSIGAFF. The CDR3 region has the DNA TGTGCCAGCAGCTTAGATGGGGGGTCCATCGGAGCTTTCTTT.

The gene calls are TRBV5-1 and TRBJ2-7, with D possibly being TRBD2 (6 bases). This CDR3 has 12 residues. Germline loops: CDR1 SGHRS, CDR2 YFSETQ. V was clipped by 4 bases and J by 7 bases, with 12 bases between them. CDR3 nucleotide sequence: TGCGCCAGCAGCCTGGACGGGGGTGAGCAGTACTTC. Translation gives CASSLDGGEQYF.

V usage is TRBV5-6 and J usage is TRBJ2-7, with D perhaps matching TRBD1 (7 bases). The CDR3 is 16 residues long. CDR1 and CDR2 (germline): SGHDT, YYEEEE. V was trimmed by 3 bases and J by 12 bases, leaving 28 bases between them. The CDR3, as DNA: TGTGCCAGCAGCTCCGGCTGGGGGGACAGAACCTTGCAGGCGTACTTC. Its protein product is CASSSGWGDRTLQAYF.

The chain recombines TRBV5-1 with TRBJ2-6; TRBD2 is a possible D gene (6 bases). The CDR3 extends over 15 amino acids. CDR1 SGHRS and CDR2 YFSETQ come from the germline V gene. Trimming removed 6 bases at V and 2 bases at J, with 12 bases between. The CDR3 region is CASTEGRPGANVLTF. The CDR3 DNA sequence: TGCGCCAGCACGGAGGGTCGGCCTGGGGCCAACGTCCTGACTTTC.

The sample holds one count of this clone. V gene TRBV6-2 or TRBV6-3 combines with J gene TRBJ2-6; TRBD1 matches 11 bases. The CDR3 consists of 15 residues. Germline CDR1 MNHEY, CDR2 SVGEGT. Trimming took 6 bases from V and 3 from J; bases not matched to a gene: 1. The CDR3 region is CASSGTGGGANVLTF. CDR3 DNA sequence: TGTGCCAGCAGCGGGACAGGGGGTGGGGCCAACGTCCTGACTTTC.

This chain links TRBV27 with TRBJ1-2; 7 nucleotides align to TRBD1. The CDR3 loop spans 15 amino acids. J gave up 4 bases and V 0 bases, and 5 bases lay outside the gene matches. Germline CDR1 and CDR2: MNHEY and SMNVEV (reference sequence). The CDR3 nucleotides read TGTGCCAGCAGTTTATCGACAGGGTCGGGCTATGGCTACACCTTC. It encodes CASSLSTGSGYGYTF.

The rearrangement joins TRBV3-1 (or the pseudogene TRBV3-2) to TRBJ1-2; D is unclear. Germline assignment: CDR1 LGHDT and CDR2 YNNKEL (reference sequence). Trimming removed 3 bases from V and 7 bases from J, with 12 bases in between. This CDR3 spans 13 amino acids. The chain's CDR3 is CASSHRAGTGYTF. The CDR3 bases are TGTGCCAGCAGCCATCGGGCGGGAACTGGCTACACCTTC.

This chain uses TRBV9 with TRBJ2-3, with 9 bases lining up with TRBD2. The CDR3 consists of 17 residues. The V segment lost 4 bases and the J segment 3 bases; nucleotides outside the gene matches: 12. Germline V lookup: CDR1 SGDLS, CDR2 YYNGEE. The CDR3 sequence: CASSPLGLAGTTDTQYF. The CDR3 DNA sequence: TGTGCCAGCAGCCCCCTCGGCCTAGCGGGAACAACAGATACGCAGTATTTT. The full variable domain, with the rest looked up from reference TRBV9 and TRBJ2-3, is DSGVTQTPKHLITATGQRVTLRCSPRSGDLSVYWYQQSLDQGLQFLIQYYNGEERAKGNILERFSAQQFPDLHSELNLSSLELGDSALYFCASSPLGLAGTTDTQYFGPGTRLTVL.

The gene calls are TRBV7-2 and TRBJ2-2, with D tentatively TRBD2 (6 bases). V lost 6 bases and J lost 0, with 14 bases in between. The CDR3 is 16 amino acids. Germline-derived CDR1 and CDR2 are SGHTA and FQGNSA. This CDR3 reads CASRKPGLANTGELFF. The CDR3 DNA sequence: TGTGCCAGCAGAAAGCCGGGACTTGCGAACACCGGGGAGCTGTTTTTT.

This chain joins TRBV7-9 and TRBJ1-4; 10 nucleotides match TRBD1. Germline CDR1 reads SEHNR; CDR2 reads FQNEAQ (reference sequence). CDR3 length: 14 amino acids. V gave up 4 bases and J gave up 6 bases; unmatched junction bases: 2. For the CDR3, the DNA is TGTGCCAGCAGCTCCGGGACAGGGGATGAAAAACTGTTTTTT. It specifies CASSSGTGDEKLFF. Full variable domain (remainder filled in from reference TRBV7-9 and TRBJ1-4): DTGVSQNPRHKITKRGQNVTFRCDPISEHNRLYWYRQTLGQGPEFLTYFQNEAQLEKSRLLSDRFSAERPKGSFSTLEIQRTEQGDSAMYLCASSSGTGDEKLFFGSGTQLSVL.